The rows below give T cell receptor beta chains drawn from one sample of a study of blood T cell repertoires in COVID-19. The table came from immunoSEQ multiplex PCR; TCRdb's copy has only in-frame clones and leaves some out. The data contain roughly 81,000 clones, about nine tenths of them singletons. The sequencing sample was made of peripheral blood. These receptors were collected from a woman aged 45-60 years in a cohort sampled during active COVID-19. The CDR3 runs from the conserved cysteine through the conserved F or W. D genes are given only for firm matches. Not all rows give a size; the values are once, few, many and, for expanded clones, a class.

d_call j_call clone_size v_call cdr3_nt cdr3_aa
TRBD1 TRBJ1-2 . TRBV5-4 TGTGCCAGCAGCCCTAGGATCCGGGGACAGGGGTTCTATGGCTACACCTTC CASSPRIRGQGFYGYTF
TRBD1 TRBJ2-7 . TRBV28 TGTGCCAGCAGTTTGGCGATTGACCCGGGACAGGGACCCCTCGAGCAGTACTTC CASSLAIDPGQGPLEQYF
TRBD2 TRBJ2-3 . TRBV19 TGTGCCAGTAGTATCTCACTAGCGGGAGGGCCCACAGATACGCAGTATTTT CASSISLAGGPTDTQYF
. TRBJ2-3 once TRBV7-6 TGTGCCAGCAGCTTGAGTCCCTGGGATACGCAGTATTTT CASSLSPWDTQYF
TRBD2 TRBJ2-4 . TRBV28 TGTGCCAGCAGTCCTCGACTAGCGGGGTTAAACATTCAGTACTTC CASSPRLAGLNIQYF
TRBD2 TRBJ2-5 . TRBV20-1 TGCAGTGCTAGTAAGCCGAGATACACTAGCGGGGGACTACAAGAGACCCAGTACTTC CSASKPRYTSGGLQETQYF
TRBD2 TRBJ2-5 . TRBV11-2 TGTGCCAGCAGCTTCTCGGCGGCGGGAGGCCTGGGAGAGACCCAGTACTTC CASSFSAAGGLGETQYF
TRBD1 TRBJ2-2 . TRBV3-1/TRBV3-2 TGTGCCAGCAGCAAAGGGACAGGGGAAATCGGGGAGCTGTTTTTT CASSKGTGEIGELFF
TRBD1 TRBJ2-7 . TRBV11-2 TGTGCCAGCAGCTTATTGACAGGGGATGGGGAGCAGTACTTC CASSLLTGDGEQYF
TRBD1 TRBJ1-1 . TRBV13 TGTGCCAGCAGCTTAGAGGACAGGGGGAACACTGAAGCTTTCTTT CASSLEDRGNTEAFF
TRBD2 TRBJ2-5 . TRBV15 TGTGCCACCAGCAGAGACACACTAGCGGGAGAAGAGACCCAGTACTTC CATSRDTLAGEETQYF
. TRBJ2-7 . TRBV4-1 TGCGCCAGCAGCCAGGGCTCCTCCTACGAGCAGTACTTC CASSQGSSYEQYF
. TRBJ1-5 . TRBV4-1 TGCGCCAGCAGCCAAGGGCTCGGGTGGGGGGATCAGCCCCAGCATTTT CASSQGLGWGDQPQHF
TRBD1 TRBJ2-2 . TRBV10-1 TGCGCCAGCAGCGAGACCGGGACAGGGAACGGGGAGCTGTTTTTT CASSETGTGNGELFF
TRBD1 TRBJ1-3 . TRBV5-1 TGCGCCAGCAGCTTCGACAGGGCTAGCTCTGGAAACACCATATATTTT CASSFDRASSGNTIYF
. TRBJ1-5 few TRBV28 TGTGCCAGCAGTTTATACAATCAGGGGACGACTTATAGCAATCAGCCCCAGCATTTT CASSLYNQGTTYSNQPQHF
TRBD1 TRBJ2-2 . TRBV7-9 TGTGCCAGCAGCTCTTGGGACAGGAGTACCACCGGGGAGCTGTTTTTT CASSSWDRSTTGELFF
. TRBJ2-2 once TRBV18 TGTGCCAGCTCACCGGCGGGCCTAAACACCGGGGAGCTGTTTTTT CASSPAGLNTGELFF
TRBD2 TRBJ2-7 . TRBV29-1 TGCAGCGTCCCGGGGGGGGGTCACGAGCAGTACTTC CSVPGGGHEQYF
. TRBJ2-1 . TRBV25-1 TGTGCCAGCAGTGCAGGGTACAATGAGCAGTTCTTC CASSAGYNEQFF
TRBD1 TRBJ1-6 . TRBV14 TGTGCCAGCAGCCAAGAGTCGCCCGGGACAGTTGGCCTCTATAATTCACCCCTCCACTTT CASSQESPGTVGLYNSPLHF
. TRBJ2-7 . TRBV6-5 TGTGCCAGCAGAGGGACTTCTAATGGGGAGCAGTACTTC CASRGTSNGEQYF
. TRBJ1-2 . TRBV29-1 TGCAGCGTTGAGGGCGGCAGGGGTTATGGCTACACCTTC CSVEGGRGYGYTF
TRBD2 TRBJ2-7 . TRBV5-1 TGCGCCAGCAGTCGGGAGGGCCCCTACGAGCAGTACTTC CASSREGPYEQYF
. TRBJ2-7 . TRBV7-9 TGTGCCAGCAGCTTAGTCTCAGGAGCGGGCTACGAGCAGTACTTC CASSLVSGAGYEQYF
TRBD1 TRBJ2-5 once TRBV30 TGTGCCTGGAGAGTTCGACTGACAGGGCAAGAGACCCAGTACTTC CAWRVRLTGQETQYF
. TRBJ2-5 . TRBV6-5 TGTGCCAGCACACCCCCCGGGAGAGAGACCCAGTACTTC CASTPPGRETQYF
. TRBJ1-2 . TRBV5-1 TGCGCCAGCAGCTTGGCCGCAGGGGTGGACTATGGCTACACCTTC CASSLAAGVDYGYTF
. TRBJ2-7 . TRBV7-9 TGTGCCAGCAGCTTAGGCAGCTACGAGCAGTACTTC CASSLGSYEQYF
. TRBJ1-6 . TRBV3-1/TRBV3-2 TGTGCCAGCAGCCAAGGAGGAACTTCACCCCTCCACTTT CASSQGGTSPLHF
TRBD2 TRBJ2-7 . TRBV18 TGTGCCAGCGCAAAAGGGAGGGGTCGGGAATTCCATGAGCAGTACTTC CASAKGRGREFHEQYF
TRBD2 TRBJ2-5 . TRBV29-1 TGCAGCGTTGAAGATCCGGGGACTATCCAAGAGACCCAGTACTTC CSVEDPGTIQETQYF
. TRBJ1-5 . TRBV19 TGTGCCAGTCGCCCACTTTTTAGCAATCAGCCCCAGCATTTT CASRPLFSNQPQHF
TRBD2 TRBJ2-3 . TRBV7-3 TGTGCCAGCAGCTTAATGGCGGGGGGAGGCAGCACAGATACGCAGTATTTT CASSLMAGGGSTDTQYF
TRBD2 TRBJ2-2 . TRBV24-1 TGTGCCACCAGTGATTGGGCTAGCGGGAGTGGAAAGGGTCGTGCCGGGGAGCTGTTTTTT CATSDWASGSGKGRAGELFF
. TRBJ1-5 . TRBV6-5 TGTGCCAGCAGTCAACGGGGATTGGGAAATCAGCCCCAGCATTTT CASSQRGLGNQPQHF
TRBD1 TRBJ1-4 . TRBV6-5 TGTGCCAGCAGTTACTCGAGAGCAGGGGGCGATGAAAAACTGTTTTTT CASSYSRAGGDEKLFF
TRBD2 TRBJ2-3 few TRBV6-1 TGTGCCAGCAGTGAAGGACTAGCGGGGGGCGGGTTCACAGATACGCAGTATTTT CASSEGLAGGGFTDTQYF
TRBD1 TRBJ1-2 . TRBV28 TGTGCCATACAGGGGGCCGGCTATGGCTACACCTTC CAIQGAGYGYTF
. TRBJ2-2 . TRBV19 TGTGCCAGTAGGTCGAGGTTCCCAACCGGGGAGCTGTTTTTT CASRSRFPTGELFF
. TRBJ2-1 . TRBV29-1 TGCAGCGTTGAGAGACAGCCCCTCGGGGAGCAGTTCTTC CSVERQPLGEQFF
TRBD1 TRBJ1-1 . TRBV10-1 TGCGCCAGCAGTGATCCCGGGACAGGGAGGACTGAAGCTTTCTTT CASSDPGTGRTEAFF
. TRBJ1-1 . TRBV6-6 TGTGCCAGCCAAGGGCAGGGTATTAGTACTGAAGCTTTCTTT CASQGQGISTEAFF
. TRBJ1-4 . TRBV5-1 TGCGCCAGCAGCTTGGCCGATGAGGGCCTTGAAAAACTGTTTTTT CASSLADEGLEKLFF
TRBD1 TRBJ1-2 . TRBV28 TGTGCCAGCAGTCGCAGGGACAGTGGGCGGCCTGTTAACTATGGCTACACCTTC CASSRRDSGRPVNYGYTF
. TRBJ1-1 . TRBV19 TGTGCCAGTAGTATAGGAGTAGTGGGGGGTATGGATGCTTTCTTT CASSIGVVGGMDAFF
. TRBJ1-2 . TRBV11-3 TGTGCCAGCAGCGTTCAGGGGAGGGGAGACTATGGCTACACCTTC CASSVQGRGDYGYTF
. TRBJ2-7 . TRBV7-2 TGTGCCAGCAGCTTAGTTCCGGAGGGCGAGCAGTACTTC CASSLVPEGEQYF
. TRBJ1-2 . TRBV3-1/TRBV3-2 TGTGCCAGCAGCCCTAAACAGGGACCTACCTATGGCTACACCTTC CASSPKQGPTYGYTF
TRBD2 TRBJ2-3 . TRBV5-1 TGCGCCAGCAGGACTAGCGGGAACACAGATACGCAGTATTTT CASRTSGNTDTQYF
. TRBJ1-3 . TRBV6-1 TGTGCCAGCAGTGAAGCGACGGGGGTAGGTGGAAACACCATATATTTT CASSEATGVGGNTIYF
. TRBJ2-1 . TRBV5-1 TGCGCCAGCAGCTTGGACGGACTCTACAATGAGCAGTTCTTC CASSLDGLYNEQFF
. TRBJ1-6 few TRBV27 TGTGCCAGCAGTTTAAGGGGAACAGGGAATTCACCCCTCCACTTT CASSLRGTGNSPLHF
TRBD1 TRBJ2-1 . TRBV5-1 TGCGCCAGCAGCTCGGGACAGGCTCCTGAGCAGTTCTTC CASSSGQAPEQFF
TRBD1 TRBJ1-5 . TRBV28 TGTGCCAGCACCCTCCCGGGACAGGGGAATCAGCCCCAGCATTTT CASTLPGQGNQPQHF
. TRBJ1-5 . TRBV7-6 TGTGCCAGCAGCGACCCGGGACACCCTAGCAATCAGCCCCAGCATTTT CASSDPGHPSNQPQHF
. TRBJ2-3 . TRBV13 TGTGCCAGCAGCCCGGGGAGCACAGATACGCAGTATTTT CASSPGSTDTQYF
TRBD1 TRBJ1-4 few TRBV5-5 TGTGCCAGCAGCTTTCAGGGGGCGGATGAAAAACTGTTTTTT CASSFQGADEKLFF